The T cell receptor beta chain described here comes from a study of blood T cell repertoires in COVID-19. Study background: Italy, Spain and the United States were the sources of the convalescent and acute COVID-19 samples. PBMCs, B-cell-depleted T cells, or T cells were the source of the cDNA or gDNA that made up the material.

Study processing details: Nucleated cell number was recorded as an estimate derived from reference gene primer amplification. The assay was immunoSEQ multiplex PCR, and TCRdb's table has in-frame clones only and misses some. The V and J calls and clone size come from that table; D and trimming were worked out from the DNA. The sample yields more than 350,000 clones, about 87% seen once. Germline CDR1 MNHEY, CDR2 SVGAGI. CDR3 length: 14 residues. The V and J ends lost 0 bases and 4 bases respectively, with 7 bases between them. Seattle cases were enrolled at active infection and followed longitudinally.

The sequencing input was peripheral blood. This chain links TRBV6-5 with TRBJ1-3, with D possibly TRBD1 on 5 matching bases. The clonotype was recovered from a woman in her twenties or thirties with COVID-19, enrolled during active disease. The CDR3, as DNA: TGTGCCAGCAGTTACTCAGGGGCCGGAAACACCATATATTTT. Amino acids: CASSYSGAGNTIYF.